The rows below give T cell receptor beta chains drawn from one sample of a study of identical twins. TCRdb recomputed calls from the 5' RACE reads with MiXCR, one row per CDR3 protein. The sample lists fewer than 500,000 distinct CDR3 sequences, about 24% seen once, with 2.5% to 3.5% in the top ten. The same data also contributed to another study, on T cells expressing NK-cell markers.

The sample taken for sequencing was CD4+ T cells sorted from blood. Every receptor here comes from a woman aged 18-29 years in good health. The CDR3 runs from the conserved cysteine through the conserved F or W. The order of the fields is V gene, J gene, clone size, D gene, CDR3 protein, CDR3 DNA. A D gene is named only where the DNA matches it firmly. Clone size, where shown, is once, few, many, or a class for clones that have expanded.

v_gene: TRBV5-1
j_gene: TRBJ1-2
abundance: few
d_gene: NA
CDR3aa: CASSLAGGGLGYTF
CDR3nt: TGCGCCAGCAGCTTGGCAGGAGGAGGCTTAGGCTACACCTTC

v_gene: TRBV10-3
j_gene: TRBJ2-1
abundance: NA
d_gene: NA
CDR3aa: CASLGGRKGSEQFF
CDR3nt: TGTGCCTCTCTTGGGGGGCGTAAGGGTAGTGAGCAGTTCTTC

v_gene: TRBV7-7
j_gene: TRBJ1-1
abundance: few
d_gene: NA
CDR3aa: CASSLPREGRTEAFF
CDR3nt: TGTGCCAGCAGCCTACCCCGGGAGGGTAGAACTGAAGCTTTCTTT

v_gene: TRBV5-1
j_gene: TRBJ2-1
abundance: NA
d_gene: NA
CDR3aa: CASSRDGLNEQFF
CDR3nt: TGCGCCAGCAGCCGCGATGGACTCAATGAGCAGTTCTTC

v_gene: TRBV12-5
j_gene: TRBJ1-4
abundance: NA
d_gene: NA
CDR3aa: CASGPGRFNEKLFF
CDR3nt: TGTGCTAGTGGTCCAGGCAGGTTTAATGAAAAACTGTTTTTT

v_gene: TRBV4-2
j_gene: TRBJ1-1
abundance: NA
d_gene: NA
CDR3aa: CASSQEGWNDEAFF
CDR3nt: TGTGCCAGCAGCCAAGAGGGTTGGAACGATGAAGCTTTCTTT

v_gene: TRBV20-1
j_gene: TRBJ2-1
abundance: few
d_gene: TRBD2
CDR3aa: CSAGGLAVNEQFF
CDR3nt: TGCAGTGCTGGTGGACTAGCGGTCAATGAGCAGTTCTTC

v_gene: TRBV5-1
j_gene: TRBJ2-3
abundance: NA
d_gene: NA
CDR3aa: CASSLWGTPNTDTQYF
CDR3nt: TGCGCCAGCAGCTTGTGGGGGACGCCTAACACAGATACGCAGTATTTT

v_gene: TRBV6-1
j_gene: TRBJ2-1
abundance: few
d_gene: NA
CDR3aa: CASRILQGTGGRNEQFF
CDR3nt: TGTGCCAGCAGAATCCTACAGGGGACGGGGGGCCGCAATGAGCAGTTCTTC

v_gene: TRBV5-1
j_gene: TRBJ2-5
abundance: once
d_gene: NA
CDR3aa: CASSPTTVQETQYF
CDR3nt: TGCGCCAGCAGCCCGACGACAGTTCAAGAGACCCAGTACTTC

v_gene: TRBV6-2/TRBV6-3
j_gene: TRBJ2-1
abundance: few
d_gene: NA
CDR3aa: CASTSYNEQFF
CDR3nt: TGTGCCAGCACGTCCTACAATGAGCAGTTCTTC

v_gene: TRBV6-5
j_gene: TRBJ2-7
abundance: few
d_gene: TRBD2
CDR3aa: CASSYSSGRAYEQYF
CDR3nt: TGTGCCAGCAGTTATTCTAGCGGGAGGGCCTACGAGCAGTACTTC

v_gene: TRBV10-3
j_gene: TRBJ1-5
abundance: many
d_gene: NA
CDR3aa: CAIKAPYRPNNQPQHF
CDR3nt: TGTGCCATCAAGGCACCATACAGGCCTAACAATCAGCCCCAGCATTTT

v_gene: TRBV9
j_gene: TRBJ2-3
abundance: NA
d_gene: TRBD2
CDR3aa: CASSVDRGGPDTQYF
CDR3nt: TGTGCCAGCAGCGTAGACCGGGGGGGCCCAGATACGCAGTATTTT

v_gene: TRBV12-3/TRBV12-4
j_gene: TRBJ1-2
abundance: NA
d_gene: NA
CDR3aa: CASTSYTNYGYTF
CDR3nt: TGTGCCAGCACCTCCTATACTAACTATGGCTACACCTTC

v_gene: TRBV5-1
j_gene: TRBJ2-2
abundance: NA
d_gene: TRBD1
CDR3aa: CASSTGANTGELFF
CDR3nt: TGCGCCAGTTCGACAGGGGCGAACACCGGGGAGCTGTTTTTT

v_gene: TRBV20-1
j_gene: TRBJ2-2
abundance: NA
d_gene: TRBD2
CDR3aa: CSARGRLARGDGELFF
CDR3nt: TGCAGTGCTAGAGGACGACTAGCGAGGGGCGATGGGGAGCTGTTTTTT

v_gene: TRBV20-1
j_gene: TRBJ2-5
abundance: few
d_gene: TRBD2
CDR3aa: CSAVAGGYETQYF
CDR3nt: TGCAGTGCTGTAGCGGGAGGGTATGAGACCCAGTACTTC

v_gene: TRBV30
j_gene: TRBJ2-5
abundance: once
d_gene: TRBD2
CDR3aa: CAWSVGLADKETQYF
CDR3nt: TGTGCCTGGAGTGTAGGGCTAGCGGATAAAGAGACCCAGTACTTC

v_gene: TRBV12-3/TRBV12-4
j_gene: TRBJ2-2
abundance: few
d_gene: NA
CDR3aa: CASTLYETGELFF
CDR3nt: TGTGCCAGCACCCTCTATGAGACCGGGGAGCTGTTTTTT

v_gene: TRBV9
j_gene: TRBJ2-2
abundance: NA
d_gene: NA
CDR3aa: CASSVDGRAGELFF
CDR3nt: TGTGCCAGCAGCGTAGACGGGAGAGCCGGGGAGCTGTTTTTT

v_gene: TRBV29-1
j_gene: TRBJ2-5
abundance: NA
d_gene: NA
CDR3aa: CSVEQGTETQYF
CDR3nt: TGCAGCGTTGAACAGGGTACCGAGACCCAGTACTTC

v_gene: TRBV7-8
j_gene: TRBJ1-2
abundance: few
d_gene: NA
CDR3aa: CASSGRGLNYGYTF
CDR3nt: TGTGCCAGCAGCGGCCGGGGACTGAACTATGGCTACACCTTC

v_gene: TRBV20-1
j_gene: TRBJ2-7
abundance: NA
d_gene: NA
CDR3aa: CSARKSHYEQYF
CDR3nt: TGCAGTGCCAGAAAGAGCCACTACGAGCAGTACTTC

v_gene: TRBV24-1
j_gene: TRBJ2-3
abundance: few
d_gene: NA
CDR3aa: CATSDPRVAGTDTQYF
CDR3nt: TGTGCCACCAGTGATCCGAGGGTAGCGGGCACAGATACGCAGTATTTT

v_gene: TRBV5-5
j_gene: TRBJ1-2
abundance: NA
d_gene: NA
CDR3aa: CASSLATVNYYGYTF
CDR3nt: TGTGCCAGCAGCTTGGCAACGGTTAACTACTATGGCTACACCTTC

v_gene: TRBV7-2
j_gene: TRBJ2-3
abundance: few
d_gene: NA
CDR3aa: CASSHVGNTQYF
CDR3nt: TGTGCCAGCAGCCACGTAGGGAATACGCAGTATTTT

v_gene: TRBV12-5
j_gene: TRBJ2-5
abundance: few
d_gene: NA
CDR3aa: CASGFHRGGRETQYF
CDR3nt: TGTGCTAGTGGTTTCCACCGCGGGGGCCGAGAGACCCAGTACTTC

v_gene: TRBV29-1
j_gene: TRBJ2-7
abundance: few
d_gene: NA
CDR3aa: CSVVGQGGDEQYF
CDR3nt: TGCAGCGTTGTAGGGCAGGGAGGTGACGAGCAGTACTTC

v_gene: TRBV5-6
j_gene: TRBJ2-2
abundance: NA
d_gene: NA
CDR3aa: CAVGAGIDTGELFF
CDR3nt: TGTGCCGTCGGGGCCGGGATAGACACCGGGGAGCTGTTTTTT

v_gene: TRBV5-1
j_gene: TRBJ1-2
abundance: few
d_gene: NA
CDR3aa: CASSLDRRGYTF
CDR3nt: TGCGCCAGCAGCTTAGACAGGAGGGGCTACACCTTC

v_gene: TRBV15
j_gene: TRBJ1-4
abundance: NA
d_gene: NA
CDR3aa: CATSRVVTEKLFF
CDR3nt: TGTGCCACCAGCAGAGTAGTAACCGAAAAACTGTTTTTT